This entry describes one T cell receptor beta chain. Sequencing used immunoSEQ multiplex PCR; TCRdb keeps in-frame clones, though not all of them. The profile covers approximately 210,000 clones, with roughly nine tenths appearing a single time and less than 0.75% taken by the ten largest. V lost 4 bases and J lost 10, with 27 bases in between. The germline V gene encodes CDR1 SQVTM and CDR2 ANQGSEA. CDR3 length equals 16 residues. This sample is part of a study of blood T cell repertoires in COVID-19. Material for sequencing was peripheral blood. The TCR was taken from a man aged 40-49 years with acute or convalescent COVID-19. This chain links TRBV29-1 with TRBJ2-3; D perhaps matches TRBD2 (6 bases). In DNA, the CDR3 is TGCAGCGTTGGGGGGTTGATGCGGGGCCATTTTGGGGCGCAGTATTTT. The encoded protein is CSVGGLMRGHFGAQYF.